This T cell receptor (beta chain) is drawn from a study of T cell clones after liver transplantation. Turning to this clone: Other nucleotide sequences from this sample produce the same CDR3.

CDR3 size: 14 residues. Germline V gene data show CDR1 as SGHRS and CDR2 as YFSETQ. Trimming removed 3 bases from V and 5 bases from J, with 11 bases in between. Repertoires were generated with immunoSEQ multiplex PCR, while TCRdb's copy carries only in-frame clones and drops some. Here the sample spans around 100,000 clones, about 81% being singletons. This clonotype was sampled from a human donor who received a liver transplant. Sequences were derived from CD4+ T cells from blood, sampled before liver transplant. V is TRBV5-1 and J is TRBJ1-4, with D possibly TRBD1 on 5 matching bases. The CDR3 coding sequence is TGCGCCAGCAGCTCCGGGACGGGGAATGAAAAACTGTTTTTT. As protein: CASSSGTGNEKLFF.